Each of the 15 T cell receptor beta chains below was sequenced from the same sample in a study of beta chain features in type 1 diabetes. Study outcomes and limitations: For Type 1 diabetes patients, all four CD4+ subsets carried TCRB CDR3s that were moderately but significantly shorter.

The antigens these receptors bind are not known. What was sequenced were expressed TCRB transcripts, since all of the isolated RNA had been reverse transcribed. Libraries were prepared by immunoSEQ multiplex PCR; TCRdb keeps only in-frame clonotypes and omits some of them. Of about 270,000 clones in the sample, roughly an eighth were seen once. The sequencing sample was made of naive CD4+ T cells from blood. Receptors originate from a man aged 25 to 40 with type 1 diabetes.

The chain uses TRBV2 and TRBJ1-1, with 7 bases that match TRBD1. The CDR3 loop spans 11 amino acids. Germline assignment: CDR1 SNHLY and CDR2 FYNNEI. The CDR3 here is CATGLGGEAFF. In DNA, the CDR3 is TGTGCGACAGGGCTTGGGGGTGAAGCTTTCTTT.

This clone was counted between two and nine times. This chain connects TRBV5-1 to TRBJ2-1; 8 positions agree with TRBD2. J gave up 7 bases and V 5 bases, and 8 bases lay outside the gene matches. CDR1 and CDR2 (germline): SGHRS, YFSETQ. The CDR3 consists of 14 residues. CDR3 loop: CASRDRGGRNEQFF. In DNA form, the CDR3 reads TGCGCCAGCAGAGACCGCGGGGGGCGGAATGAGCAGTTCTTC.

This clone was detected a few times. The sample holds other DNA sequences that translate to the same CDR3. This chain connects TRBV5-1 to TRBJ2-7; TRBD2 matches 12 bases. This CDR3 spans 15 amino acids. Per the germline V gene, CDR1 is SGHRS and CDR2 is YFSETQ. The ends lost 3 bases at V and 3 bases at J; junction bases unmatched: 4. The CDR3: CASSSLTSGSYEQYF. CDR3 nucleotides: TGCGCCAGCAGCTCCCTGACTAGCGGGAGCTACGAGCAGTACTTC.

The chain links TRBV5-4 to TRBJ1-2, with a possible D match to TRBD1 (5 bases). Trimming stripped 3 bases from V and 1 base from J, with 10 bases between. Germline CDR1 is SGHNT and CDR2 is YYREEE (reference sequence). The CDR3 is made up of 14 amino acids. The chain's CDR3 is CASSSPTDNYGYTF. In DNA, the CDR3 is TGTGCCAGCAGCTCCCCGACAGATAACTATGGCTACACCTTC. The full variable domain, completed using reference TRBV5-4 and TRBJ1-2, is ETGVTQSPTHLIKTRGQQVTLRCSSQSGHNTVSWYQQALGQGPQFIFQYYREEENGRGNFPPRFSGLQFPNYSSELNVNALELDDSALYLCASSSPTDNYGYTFGSGTRLTVV.

The gene calls are TRBV5-6 and TRBJ2-1; 8 bases map to TRBD1. The germline CDR1 and CDR2 sequences are SGHDT and YYEEEE. The CDR3 spans 14 residues. V shed 6 bases, J shed 4 bases, and the junction held 6 bases outside the gene matches. The CDR3 DNA reads as TGTGCCAGCACTCGACAGGGGCGGTACAATGAGCAGTTCTTC. Amino acid sequence: CASTRQGRYNEQFF.

V is TRBV28 and J is TRBJ2-5; TRBD1 is a possible D gene (5 bases). The germline CDR1 and CDR2 sequences are MDHEN and SYDVKM. The CDR3 contains 12 residues. V lost 6 bases, J lost 3 bases, and 8 bases lay in between. The CDR3 protein is CASSPREETQYF. CDR3 sequence (DNA): TGTGCCAGCAGCCCCAGGGAAGAGACCCAGTACTTC.

This clone came up a few times. The gene calls are TRBV5-1 and TRBJ2-7, with a tentative D call TRBD1 (6 bases). The V gene lost 2 bases and the J gene lost 3 bases, with 9 bases spanning the gap. CDR1 is SGHRS, CDR2 YFSETQ, per germline. This CDR3 contains 13 residues. The CDR3 DNA reads as TGCGCCAGCAGCTTCGGACAGTTCTACGAGCAGTACTTC. It specifies CASSFGQFYEQYF.

In this sample, this clone turned up a few times. The chain combines TRBV7-9 with TRBJ2-7, with 8 bases identical to TRBD1. The length of the CDR3 is 12 residues. Germline CDR1 and CDR2: SEHNR and FQNEAQ (reference sequence). V was pared by 3 bases and J by 6 bases, with 1 base of the junction left unmatched. The CDR3 region is CASSLTGAEQYF. CDR3 in DNA: TGTGCCAGCAGCTTGACAGGGGCCGAGCAGTACTTC.

The V call is TRBV18, the J call TRBJ1-2; 7 bases are a match to TRBD1. This CDR3 has 14 residues. Germline V lookup: CDR1 KGHSH, CDR2 LQKENI. The junction had 2 bases not matched to a gene; V was cut back by 2 bases and J by 2 bases. The CDR3 region is CASSPSTGNYGYTF. The CDR3 DNA reads as TGTGCCAGCTCACCATCGACAGGGAACTATGGCTACACCTTC.

This clone was recorded a few times. The chain has TRBV10-3 and TRBJ2-1, with a tentative D call TRBD1 (5 bases). This CDR3 comprises 14 residues. Germline-derived CDR1 and CDR2 are ENHRY and SYGVKD. Trimming left V 8 bases short and J 6 bases short, with 17 bases between. CDR3 protein: CAILPGRTPNEQFF. In DNA, the CDR3 is TGTGCCATCCTTCCCGGCAGGACACCCAATGAGCAGTTCTTC.

This clone has a handful of counts. The chain links TRBV28 to TRBJ2-7; TRBD2 matches 11 bases. This CDR3 comprises 15 residues. Germline lookup yields CDR1 MDHEN and CDR2 SYDVKM. V was pared by 7 bases and J by 5 bases, with 10 bases of the junction left unmatched. The CDR3 region has the DNA TGTGCCAGCAAACTAGCGGGAGCCGTCTATCACGAGCAGTACTTC. Its protein product is CASKLAGAVYHEQYF.

This chain joins TRBV5-4 and TRBJ2-6; D perhaps matches TRBD1 (6 bases). Trimming shortened V by 4 bases and J by 2 bases, and 10 bases separated the two germline ends. The CDR3 consists of 15 residues. Germline CDR1 reads SGHNT; CDR2 reads YYREEE (reference sequence). This CDR3 is CASSPAGAGANVLTF. The CDR3 DNA reads as TGTGCCAGCAGCCCGGCAGGGGCTGGGGCCAACGTCCTGACTTTC.

This clone has only a few counts. This chain links TRBV29-1 with TRBJ1-4; TRBD1 agrees at 8 bases. The CDR3 consists of 16 residues. Germline CDR1 SQVTM, CDR2 ANQGSEA. Unmatched junction bases numbered 15, after V lost 5 bases and J lost 7 bases. CDR3 coding DNA: TGCAGCGTTTGCCCCGAACAGGGGGTAGGCTGTGAAAAACTGTTTTTT. As protein: CSVCPEQGVGCEKLFF.

This clone occurred a few times. V and J are TRBV4-3 and TRBJ2-7, with TRBD2 identical over 15 bases. V lost 0 bases to trimming and J lost 1 base; unmatched junction nucleotides: 7. This CDR3 contains 19 residues. Germline-derived CDR1 and CDR2 are LGHNA and YSLEER. CDR3 nucleotide sequence: TGCGCCAGCAGCCAAGATCATGGACTAGCGGGAGGGGGGTCCTACGAGCAGTACTTC. It is translated as CASSQDHGLAGGGSYEQYF.

The gene calls are TRBV6-4 and TRBJ2-1; 10 bases fit TRBD2. Germline V gives CDR1 MRHNA, CDR2 SNTAGT. The CDR3 is 15 amino acids. V lost 6 bases and J lost 2; bases outside the gene matches: 4. The CDR3 DNA is TGTGCCAGCAGCCGGACTAGCGGCACCTACAATGAGCAGTTCTTC. Its translation is CASSRTSGTYNEQFF.